This TCR beta chain came from a study of blood T cells in healthy people across ages. Through a sample-barcoded 5' primer and a J-beta primer mix, a second PCR was run for roughly 6 to 12 cycles. Each CDR3 protein gets one entry after TCRdb re-called the 5' RACE reads with MiXCR. The sample contains over 600,000 distinct CDR3 sequences, around 21% of which appear only once. This CDR3 region has 12 residues. CDR1 is DFQATT, CDR2 SNEGSKA, per germline (reference sequence). Sequenced sample: blood. This TCR was sampled from a man in his 70s in good health. The chain couples TRBV20-1 to TRBJ2-5; no firm D call. Judging by the DNA end, TRBJ2-7 fits better; the J call may be wrong. CDR3 residues: CSAFESFYEQYF. CDR3 nucleotides: TGCAGTGCTTTCGAGAGTTTCTACGAGCAGTACTTC.